These 15 T cell receptor beta chains originate from one sample sequenced in a study of identical twins. MiXCR, run by TCRdb on the 5' RACE reads, gives a single entry per CDR3 protein. The sample yields around 220,000 distinct CDR3 sequences, about 11% seen once. The sample consisted of memory T cells sorted from blood. All receptors come from a man aged 50 to 60 in good health.

This clonotype came up many times. The rearrangement joins TRBV6-1 to TRBJ1-1, with 10 bases lining up with TRBD1. Germline CDR1 is MNHNS and CDR2 is SASEGT. This CDR3 is 14 amino acids long. V lost 6 bases, J lost 0 bases, and 1 base stayed unmatched. The CDR3 DNA reads as TGTGCCAGCAGGGGACAGGGGTTGAACACTGAAGCTTTCTTT. Protein product: CASRGQGLNTEAFF.

The gene calls are TRBV20-1 and TRBJ2-5, with TRBD2 matching over 12 bases. The CDR3 has 14 amino acids. CDR1 and CDR2 from the germline V gene are DFQATT and SNEGSKA (reference sequence). With V trimmed by 7 bases and J by 4 bases, 7 bases remained unmatched. DNA for the CDR3: TGCAGTGGGACTAGCGGGAAAGGAGGAGAGACCCAGTACTTC. Protein sequence: CSGTSGKGGETQYF.

CDR3 sequence (DNA): TGCAGCGTTGAAGCGGGCCGCACAGATACGCAGTATTTT. As protein: CSVEAGRTDTQYF. This sequence joins TRBV29-1 and TRBJ2-3; no reliable D call. This CDR3 region has 13 residues. Germline V gene lookup returns CDR1 SQVTM and CDR2 ANQGSEA. V was cut by 1 base and J by 1 base, with 6 bases left in between.

This clonotype was seen a handful of times. The chain uses TRBV20-1 and TRBJ2-7, with 7 positions matching TRBD1. Germline V CDR1 and CDR2: DFQATT, SNEGSKA (reference sequence). The J segment lost 0 bases and the V segment lost 2 bases, leaving 10 bases of the junction unmatched. The CDR3 is 16 amino acids. The CDR3 bases are TGCAGTGCTAGAAGAAACAGGGGCTTAAACTCCTACGAGCAGTACTTC. It is translated as CSARRNRGLNSYEQYF.

Many counts were recorded for this clonotype. The chain uses TRBV15 and TRBJ1-2; 8 nucleotides match TRBD1. The CDR3 loop spans 15 amino acids. In germline, CDR1 is LNHNV, CDR2 YYDKDF (reference sequence). The ends lost 5 bases at V and 8 bases at J; junction bases unmatched: 13. CDR3 nucleotides: TGTGCCACCAGCGGGAAGGACAGGGACGTTATCGGCTACACCTTC. Its protein product is CATSGKDRDVIGYTF. The entire variable domain, with the rest obtained from reference TRBV15 and TRBJ1-2, is as follows: DAMVIQNPRYQVTQFGKPVTLSCSQTLNHNVMYWYQQKSSQAPKLLFHYYDKDFNNEADTPDNFQSRRPNTSFCFLDIRSPGLGDTAMYLCATSGKDRDVIGYTFGSGTRLTVV.

The chain has TRBV5-6 and TRBJ2-7, with D perhaps TRBD1 (6 bases). CDR3 length: 13 residues. Trimming took off 0 bases at V and 6 bases at J, with 10 bases between the two ends. CDR1 and CDR2 from the germline V gene are SGHDT and YYEEEE. In nucleotides, the CDR3 is TGTGCCAGCAGCTTGGACAGGGCAGGCGAGCAGTACTTC. This encodes CASSLDRAGEQYF. Supplemented by reference TRBV5-6 and TRBJ2-7, the full variable domain reads DAGVTQSPTHLIKTRGQQVTLRCSPKSGHDTVSWYQQALGQGPQFIFQYYEEEERQRGNFPDRFSGHQFPNYSSELNVNALLLGDSALYLCASSLDRAGEQYFGPGTRLTVT.

This clonotype was counted many times. The CDR3 reads CATSGLRDRGRSEQFF. CDR3 coding DNA: TGTGCCACCAGCGGTCTCCGGGACAGGGGTAGAAGTGAGCAGTTCTTC. The V and J genes are TRBV15 and TRBJ2-1, with 10 bases identical to TRBD1. The V gene's germline CDR1 is LNHNV and CDR2 YYDKDF (reference sequence). The J segment lost 9 bases and the V segment lost 5 bases, leaving 13 bases of the junction unmatched. The CDR3 consists of 16 residues. Full variable domain (outside the CDR3, taken from reference TRBV15 and TRBJ2-1): DAMVIQNPRYQVTQFGKPVTLSCSQTLNHNVMYWYQQKSSQAPKLLFHYYDKDFNNEADTPDNFQSRRPNTSFCFLDIRSPGLGDTAMYLCATSGLRDRGRSEQFFGPGTRLTVL.

There are a few counts of this clonotype. The genes are TRBV20-1 and TRBJ2-3; D is unclear. CDR1 and CDR2 (germline): DFQATT, SNEGSKA (reference sequence). This CDR3 comprises 15 residues. Between the trimmed V and J ends, which lost 0 bases and 4 bases, there was a span of 14 bases. CDR3 loop: CSARDRRSSADTQYF. CDR3 coding DNA: TGCAGTGCTAGAGATCGAAGAAGCTCTGCAGATACGCAGTATTTT.

The CDR3 protein is CSARTDRARDGYTF. CDR3 DNA sequence: TGCAGTGCTAGAACGGACAGGGCCCGGGATGGCTACACCTTC. V is TRBV20-1 and J is TRBJ1-2, with 8 bases aligning to TRBD1. The CDR3 is 14 residues long. Germline CDR1 is DFQATT and CDR2 is SNEGSKA (reference sequence). The V and J ends lost 2 bases and 6 bases, in that order; junction bases with no gene match: 8.

The J gene is TRBJ1-6, the V gene TRBV27; no definite D call. The V end was cut by 3 bases, the J end by 6 bases, with 9 bases between. This CDR3 spans 14 amino acids. Per the germline V gene, CDR1 is MNHEY and CDR2 is SMNVEV (reference sequence). In DNA, the CDR3 is TGTGCCAGCAGTTTTGGTCAGGCTAATTCACCCCTCCACTTT. The encoded protein is CASSFGQANSPLHF.

At least ten counts were recorded for this clonotype. V usage is TRBV5-4 and J usage is TRBJ2-1; D tentatively reads TRBD1 or TRBD2 (5 bases each). This CDR3 comprises 13 residues. Germline-derived CDR1 and CDR2 are SGHNT and YYREEE (reference sequence). V lost 4 bases and J 9 bases, leaving 14 bases between the germline ends. The CDR3 region has the DNA TGTGCCAGCAGCCTCACTAGTAGGGGTGAGCAGTTCTTC. This gives the protein CASSLTSRGEQFF. The variable domain in full, completed from reference TRBV5-4 and TRBJ2-1, reads ETGVTQSPTHLIKTRGQQVTLRCSSQSGHNTVSWYQQALGQGPQFIFQYYREEENGRGNFPPRFSGLQFPNYSSELNVNALELDDSALYLCASSLTSRGEQFFGPGTRLTVL.

This clonotype was recorded many times. This chain uses TRBV5-8 with TRBJ2-5; D not certain. Per germline, CDR1 SGHTS and CDR2 YDEGEE. The germline V and J ends were trimmed by 2 bases and 5 bases, with 10 bases remaining between them. The CDR3 runs 13 residues. This CDR3 is CASSFGQYETQYF. The CDR3 DNA reads TGTGCCAGCAGCTTCGGGCAGTACGAGACCCAGTACTTC. Full variable domain (missing parts from reference TRBV5-8 and TRBJ2-5): EAGVTQSPTHLIKTRGQQATLRCSPISGHTSVYWYQQALGLGLQFLLWYDEGEERNRGNFPPRFSGRQFPNYSSELNVNALELEDSALYLCASSFGQYETQYFGPGTRLLVL.

Only a few counts were recorded for this clonotype. The chain recombines TRBV29-1 with TRBJ2-7, with TRBD1 matching over 8 bases. Germline assignment: CDR1 SQVTM and CDR2 ANQGSEA. The CDR3 covers 13 residues. V shed 1 base, J shed 7 bases, and the junction held 6 bases outside the gene matches. Written as DNA, the CDR3 is TGCAGCGTTGAAGGCCAGGGGGCGCGGGAGCAGTACTTC. Protein product: CSVEGQGAREQYF.

This clonotype occurred many times. The chain has TRBV20-1 and TRBJ2-1; 10 bases agree with TRBD2. Looked up from germline, CDR1 is DFQATT and CDR2 is SNEGSKA (reference sequence). The CDR3 has 14 residues. J gave up 1 base and V 6 bases, and 3 bases lay outside the gene matches. CDR3 coding DNA: TGCAGTGCGCCGGGACTAGCGTCCTACAATGAGCAGTTCTTC. This encodes CSAPGLASYNEQFF.

The sample holds a few counts of this clonotype. The gene calls are TRBV14 and TRBJ2-7, with TRBD1 identical over 7 bases. Trimming at V came to 0 bases and at J to 4 bases, leaving 9 bases not matched to a gene. Germline V gene sequence: CDR1 SGHDN, CDR2 FVKESK. The CDR3 runs to 16 residues. In nucleotides, the CDR3 is TGTGCCAGCAGCCAAGATTATTGGGGGACAGATTACGAGCAGTACTTC. Encoded protein: CASSQDYWGTDYEQYF.